The clone carrying this T cell receptor beta chain came up many times. Its antigen is unknown. TCR beta cDNA libraries included unique molecular identifiers. Approximately 500,000 cDNA molecules were obtained per 1 to 10 million input T cells. One entry per CDR3 protein results from TCRdb running MiXCR on the PCR reads. The data contain 350,000 to 500,000 distinct CDR3 sequences, less than 40% of them seen just once; the ten biggest clones take up 6% to 9%. The sample originates from a study of post-analysis software for immune sequencing data. Overall study findings and caveats: Patients used roughly five TRBV segments, including TRBV5-6, TRBV5-1 and TRBV20-1, more often than controls. Versus controls, multiple sclerosis patients showed significantly lower diversity (normalized Chao1).

The CDR3 spans 18 residues. Germline V gene data show CDR1 as MNHEY and CDR2 as SVGAGI. Trimming shortened V by 2 bases and J by 0 bases, and 14 bases separated the two germline ends. The clonotype originates from a girl aged 2 to 9 with multiple sclerosis. This chain connects TRBV6-5 to TRBJ2-6; D is ambiguous. The sequenced sample was blood. The CDR3 region has the DNA TGTGCCAGCAGTTACCTCGGCCGGACCTTCTCTGGGGCCAACGTCCTGACTTTC. Translation: CASSYLGRTFSGANVLTF.